The 14 T cell receptor beta chains in this list originate from one sample, sequenced in a study of blood T cell repertoires in COVID-19 (TCRdb year 2020). The receptor library was made with the immunoSEQ multiplex PCR assay. TCRdb limited this immuneACCESS table to in-frame rearrangements with V and J called. A share of clones is missing; checked studies link under half to unresolved V genes, and the rest is unexplained. This sample has 120,000 or so clones in its table, and around 83% of those were observed once. Together, the top ten hold over 5% of the sample. What was sequenced was peripheral blood. The receptors were sampled from an elderly man with active or convalescent COVID-19.

The J gene is TRBJ2-7, the V gene TRBV6-6; no firm D call. Trimming removed 6 bases from V and 2 bases from J, with 5 bases in between. This CDR3 contains 11 residues. CDR1 is MNHNY and CDR2 is SVGAGI in the germline V gene (reference sequence). The CDR3, as DNA: TGTGCCAGCAGGGAGACCTACGAGCAGTACTTC. It translates to CASRETYEQYF.

This clone was detected once. The J gene is TRBJ1-2, the V gene TRBV28; D unclear. Between the trimmed V and J ends, which lost 1 base and 4 bases, there was a span of 10 bases. This CDR3 has 14 residues. Germline CDR1 is MDHEN and CDR2 is SYDVKM. This chain's CDR3 is CASSLSQEIYGYTF. Here the CDR3 DNA reads TGTGCCAGCAGTTTATCTCAAGAGATCTATGGCTACACCTTC.

The chain combines TRBV3-1 (or the pseudogene TRBV3-2) with TRBJ1-1; possible D gene TRBD1, 6 bases. V was cut by 2 bases and J by 3 bases, with 7 bases left in between. Germline-derived CDR1 and CDR2 are LGHDT and YNNKEL (reference sequence). The CDR3 loop spans 13 amino acids. This CDR3 is CASSQTGYTEAFF. The CDR3 coding sequence is TGTGCCAGCAGCCAAACAGGGTACACTGAAGCTTTCTTT.

This clone was seen more than once but under ten times. V usage is TRBV3-1 (or the pseudogene TRBV3-2) and J usage is TRBJ2-7, with TRBD1 matching over 7 bases. The CDR3 is 15 residues long. CDR1 LGHDT and CDR2 YNNKEL come from the germline V gene (reference sequence). V lost 4 bases to trimming and J lost 0 bases; unmatched junction nucleotides: 6. The DNA of the CDR3 is TGTGCCAGCAGCCCCAAGGGGGCTAGCTCCTACGAGCAGTACTTC. Translated: CASSPKGASSYEQYF.

J is TRBJ2-2 and V is TRBV4-1; D is unclear. V was pared by 0 bases and J by 3 bases, with 11 bases between. The CDR3 covers 16 residues. Germline V lookup: CDR1 MGHRA, CDR2 YSYEKL. CDR3 protein: CASSQEPLSDTGELFF. CDR3 nucleotides: TGCGCCAGCAGCCAAGAGCCACTAAGTGACACCGGGGAGCTGTTTTTT.

This clone has just a few counts. The rearrangement uses TRBV6-4 and TRBJ1-2; D is possibly TRBD1 (6 bases). Germline V gene lookup returns CDR1 MRHNA and CDR2 SNTAGT. V gave up 0 bases and J gave up 5 bases, with 13 bases separating them. This CDR3 is 15 amino acids long. CDR3 coding DNA: TGTGCCAGCAGTGACTCCCCAGGGGCAGAATATGGCTACACCTTC. Translating gives CASSDSPGAEYGYTF.

J is TRBJ1-1 and V is TRBV5-1; perhaps TRBD1 as D (6 bases). The V gene's germline CDR1 is SGHRS and CDR2 YFSETQ. The CDR3 covers 15 residues. The V end was cut by 1 base, the J end by 3 bases, with 13 bases between. The CDR3, as DNA: TGCGCCAGCAGCTTGCAGGGGCTCGGGGACACTGAAGCTTTCTTT. Translated: CASSLQGLGDTEAFF.

The chain joins TRBV4-3 to TRBJ2-4; TRBD1 matches 8 bases. This CDR3 comprises 16 residues. Germline V gene lookup returns CDR1 LGHNA and CDR2 YSLEER. J gave up 0 bases and V 0 bases, and 1 base lay outside the gene matches. The CDR3, as DNA: TGCGCCAGCAGCCAAGAGACAGGGGTAGCCAAAAACATTCAGTACTTC. It is translated as CASSQETGVAKNIQYF.

The gene calls are TRBV7-9 and TRBJ2-1; D is ambiguous. Trimming removed 3 bases at V and 10 bases at J, with 13 bases between. The CDR3 sequence is 13 residues long. CDR1 SEHNR and CDR2 FQNEAQ come from the germline V gene (reference sequence). As DNA, the CDR3 is TGTGCCAGCAGCTTCCGACTCGCCGGCGAGCAGTTCTTC. Translation: CASSFRLAGEQFF.

The rearrangement uses TRBV7-8 and TRBJ2-3, with no clear D. The CDR3 consists of 14 residues. Germline assignment: CDR1 SGHVS and CDR2 FQNEAQ. V lost 5 bases and J lost 6, with 15 bases in between. The CDR3 bases are TGTGCCAGCAGCCTCCGAGGATCTCGGGATACGCAGTATTTT. Protein sequence: CASSLRGSRDTQYF.

This clone was observed a few times. The chain combines TRBV19 with TRBJ2-4; D remains ambiguous. CDR1 and CDR2 (germline): LNHDA, SQIVND (reference sequence). The CDR3 consists of 16 residues. V was pared by 1 base and J by 9 bases, with 19 bases between. CDR3 region: CASSIGRVGLDSIQYF. The CDR3 DNA follows: TGTGCCAGTAGTATAGGGCGAGTCGGTCTAGATAGCATTCAGTACTTC.

This clone turned up a few times. V and J are TRBV27 and TRBJ1-2; tentatively, D is TRBD1 (5 bases). There are 15 residues in the CDR3. Germline V gene lookup returns CDR1 MNHEY and CDR2 SMNVEV (reference sequence). The V and J ends lost 5 bases and 0 bases respectively, with 13 bases between them. The CDR3 spells CASSPDSLTNYGYTF. The DNA for the CDR3 is TGTGCCAGCAGTCCCGACAGTCTCACTAACTATGGCTACACCTTC.

Written as DNA, the CDR3 is TGTGCCAGCAGCTTAGAGAGGGCGGATACGCAGTATTTT. This sequence encodes CASSLERADTQYF. V usage is TRBV7-2 and J usage is TRBJ2-3, with D tentatively TRBD2 (5 bases). CDR1 SGHTA and CDR2 FQGNSA come from the germline V gene. The V end was cut by 1 base, the J end by 6 bases, with 8 bases between. This CDR3 contains 13 residues. Filled out from reference TRBV7-2 and TRBJ2-3, the complete variable domain reads GAGVSQSPSNKVTEKGKDVELRCDPISGHTALYWYRQSLGQGLEFLIYFQGNSAPDKSGLPSDRFSAERTGGSVSTLTIQRTQQEDSAVYLCASSLERADTQYFGPGTRLTVL.

The V call is TRBV5-1, the J call TRBJ1-2; 9 nucleotides match TRBD1. CDR3 length: 13 amino acids. The trim removed 0 bases at V and 7 bases at J, leaving 1 base unmatched. In germline, CDR1 is SGHRS, CDR2 YFSETQ. CDR3 protein: CASSLDRGLGYTF. CDR3 coding DNA: TGCGCCAGCAGCTTGGACAGGGGGCTTGGCTACACCTTC.